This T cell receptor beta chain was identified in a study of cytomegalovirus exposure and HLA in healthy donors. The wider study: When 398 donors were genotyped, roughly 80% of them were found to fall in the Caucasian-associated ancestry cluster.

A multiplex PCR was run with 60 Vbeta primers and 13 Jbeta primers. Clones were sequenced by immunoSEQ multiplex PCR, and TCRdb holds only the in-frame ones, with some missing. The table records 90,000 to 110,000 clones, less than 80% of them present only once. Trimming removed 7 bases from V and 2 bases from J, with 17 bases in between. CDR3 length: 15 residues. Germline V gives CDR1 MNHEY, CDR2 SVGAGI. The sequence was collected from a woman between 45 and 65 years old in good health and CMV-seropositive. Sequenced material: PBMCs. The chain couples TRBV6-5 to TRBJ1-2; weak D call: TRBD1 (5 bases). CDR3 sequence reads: CASTAGEAYNYGYTF. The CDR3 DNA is TGTGCCAGCACCGCGGGGGAGGCCTACAACTATGGCTACACCTTC.